Each of the 18 T cell receptor beta chains below was sequenced from the same sample in a study of shared clonotypes between healthy human individuals. Profiling relied on immunoSEQ multiplex PCR, and the TCRdb table lists in-frame clones only, not all of them. This sample has about 490,000 clones; roughly 85% occur once, and the top ten carry 12%. Sequencing was carried out using PBMCs. The receptors were sampled from a middle-aged woman in good health. Some clones in this sample may be carry-over from other donors' samples.

The chain uses TRBV7-8 and TRBJ2-1; D may be TRBD2 (6 bases). CDR3 length equals 16 residues. Trimming took 1 base from V and 0 from J, leaving 10 bases between them. Germline V CDR1 and CDR2: SGHVS, FQNEAQ. The CDR3 loop is CASSLVEGHSYNEQFF. The CDR3 nucleotides read TGTGCCAGCAGCTTAGTGGAGGGTCACTCCTACAATGAGCAGTTCTTC.

This chain uses TRBV11-2 with TRBJ2-7; tentatively, D is TRBD1 (6 bases). Germline V gene lookup returns CDR1 SGHAT and CDR2 FQNNGV. V gave up 4 bases and J gave up 1 base, with 14 bases separating them. The CDR3 contains 15 residues. The chain's CDR3 is CASSWGQMRSYEQYF. As DNA, the CDR3 is TGTGCCAGCAGCTGGGGACAAATGAGGTCCTACGAGCAGTACTTC.

This chain connects TRBV4-1 to TRBJ1-6; D is possibly TRBD1 (5 bases). V dropped 5 bases and J dropped 6 bases, with 17 bases sitting between them. The CDR3 contains 16 residues. CDR1 and CDR2 (germline): MGHRA, YSYEKL. As DNA, the CDR3 is TGCGCCAGCAGCAAAGGGGCTGGGACGGGTAATTCACCCCTCCACTTT. It is translated as CASSKGAGTGNSPLHF.

Comments on this clone: The same CDR3 arises from other DNA sequences in this sample as well. V gene TRBV7-2 combines with J gene TRBJ1-5, with no clear D. This CDR3 region has 15 residues. Germline V gene sequence: CDR1 SGHTA, CDR2 FQGNSA. V was clipped by 1 base and J by 0 bases, with 7 bases between them. The CDR3 spells CASSLVGYSNQPQHF. The CDR3 bases are TGTGCCAGCAGCTTAGTGGGTTATAGCAATCAGCCCCAGCATTTT.

The chain carries TRBV28 and TRBJ2-5; a weak D match, TRBD1 (8 bases). The better agreement between TRBJ2-7 and the DNA end casts doubt on the J call. The CDR3 consists of 15 residues. Germline assignment: CDR1 MDHEN and CDR2 SYDVKM. The CDR3 nucleotides are TGTGCCAGCAGTTTAGTGGACAGGGACTACCACGAGCAGTACTTC. Its translation is CASSLVDRDYHEQYF.

V and J are TRBV28 and TRBJ1-4; D is uncertain. The V end lost 4 bases, the J end lost 3 bases, and 6 bases lay between the germline ends. The length of the CDR3 is 13 residues. Germline CDR1 reads MDHEN; CDR2 reads SYDVKM. CDR3 nucleotide sequence: TGTGCCAGCAGTTCTCTCTCTAATGAAAAACTGTTTTTT. Its protein product is CASSSLSNEKLFF.

This clone was detected many times. Other DNA sequences of this sample code for an identical CDR3. The chain recombines TRBV7-2 with TRBJ2-7; D tentatively reads TRBD1 or TRBD2 (5 bases each). Per the germline V gene, CDR1 is SGHTA and CDR2 is FQGNSA. This CDR3 is 15 amino acids long. V lost 6 bases and J 0 bases, leaving 15 bases between the germline ends. CDR3 amino acids: CASRRRDHSSYEQYF. In DNA, the CDR3 is TGTGCCAGCAGGCGCCGGGACCACAGCTCCTACGAGCAGTACTTC.

The gene calls are TRBV18 and TRBJ1-5, with D hard to call. Germline V gene data show CDR1 as KGHSH and CDR2 as LQKENI. The CDR3 extends over 14 amino acids. The V end was cut by 2 bases, the J end by 0 bases, with 5 bases between. This CDR3 reads CASSPELSNQPQHF. The DNA for the CDR3 is TGTGCCAGCTCACCAGAACTTAGCAATCAGCCCCAGCATTTT.

V usage is TRBV10-3 and J usage is TRBJ2-3, with unresolved D. Per the germline V gene, CDR1 is ENHRY and CDR2 is SYGVKD. The V end lost 5 bases, the J end lost 3 bases, and 12 bases lay between the germline ends. The CDR3 has 14 residues. The CDR3 DNA sequence: TGTGCCATCAGTCCCTCCGCAGGTACAGATACGCAGTATTTT. Translating gives CAISPSAGTDTQYF.

The J gene is TRBJ2-5, the V gene TRBV6-1; D not certain. The ends were cut back, 1 base at V and 4 bases at J, with 10 bases in the middle. CDR3 size: 14 residues. Germline CDR1 and CDR2: MNHNS and SASEGT. The CDR3 sequence is CASSEGTEPETQYF. As DNA, the CDR3 is TGTGCCAGCAGTGAAGGAACAGAGCCAGAGACCCAGTACTTC.

The chain recombines TRBV7-9 with TRBJ2-3, with 10 bases identical to TRBD1. Germline V CDR1 and CDR2: SEHNR, FQNEAQ (reference sequence). The J segment lost 3 bases and the V segment lost 5 bases, leaving 8 bases of the junction unmatched. The CDR3 sequence is 16 residues long. The CDR3 sequence is CASSMDRDRGTDTQYF. For the CDR3, the DNA is TGTGCCAGCAGCATGGACCGGGACAGGGGTACAGATACGCAGTATTTT.

J is TRBJ1-1 and V is TRBV23-1, with TRBD1 matching 7 bases. TRBV23-1 is assigned to the ORF class and has an uncertain function. The ends lost 6 bases at V and 1 base at J; junction bases unmatched: 11. This CDR3 region has 16 residues. The CDR3 region is CASRKGEGQTNTEAFF. As DNA, the CDR3 is TGCGCCAGCAGAAAAGGAGAGGGACAGACGAACACTGAAGCTTTCTTT.

This chain links TRBV5-1 with TRBJ2-7; no clear D gene. CDR3 length: 15 residues. Germline loops: CDR1 SGHRS, CDR2 YFSETQ. Trimming shortened V by 0 bases and J by 4 bases, and 14 bases separated the two germline ends. The CDR3 DNA reads as TGCGCCAGCAGCTTGGCCCGGCCAGGAAGTTACGAGCAGTACTTC. Protein sequence: CASSLARPGSYEQYF. The whole variable domain, filled in from reference TRBV5-1 and TRBJ2-7, reads KAGVTQTPRYLIKTRGQQVTLSCSPISGHRSVSWYQQTPGQGLQFLFEYFSETQRNKGNFPGRFSGRQFSNSRSEMNVSTLELGDSALYLCASSLARPGSYEQYFGPGTRLTVT.

V and J are TRBV19 and TRBJ2-2, with D unclear. Germline V gene sequence: CDR1 LNHDA, CDR2 SQIVND (reference sequence). The CDR3 totals 14 residues. V lost 4 bases, J lost 6 bases, and 12 bases lay in between. CDR3 loop: CASSTGWAAGELFF. CDR3 DNA: TGTGCCAGTAGTACCGGTTGGGCAGCCGGGGAGCTGTTTTTT.

This clone came up once. V gene TRBV29-1 combines with J gene TRBJ2-4; D remains ambiguous. Per the germline V gene, CDR1 is SQVTM and CDR2 is ANQGSEA. Trimming cost V 1 base and J 4 bases, with 5 bases left between them. This CDR3 comprises 12 residues. The CDR3 region has the DNA TGCAGCGTTGAAGTCAGTAAAAACATTCAGTACTTC. Translation: CSVEVSKNIQYF.

In this sample, this clone turned up once. CDR3 protein: CASRTRRGRDVPFF. The CDR3 DNA is TGTGCCAGCAGAACCCGGAGGGGGCGGGATGTTCCGTTCTTC. The V and J genes are TRBV6-5 and TRBJ2-1, with D tentatively TRBD1 (7 bases). The CDR3 runs to 14 residues. V lost 6 bases and J lost 15, with 24 bases in between. Germline loops: CDR1 MNHEY, CDR2 SVGAGI.

J is TRBJ2-1 and V is TRBV30; 13 bases line up with TRBD2. The junction had 3 bases not matched to a gene; V was cut back by 3 bases and J by 10 bases. Germline V gene data show CDR1 as GTSNPN and CDR2 as SVGIG (reference sequence). The CDR3 has 13 amino acids. The CDR3 bases are TGTGCCTGGAGCTCGGGACTAGCGGGAGAGCAGTTCTTC. Its translation is CAWSSGLAGEQFF. The complete variable domain, with remaining parts taken from reference TRBV30 and TRBJ2-1, reads SQTIHQWPATLVQPVGSPLSLECTVEGTSNPNLYWYRQAAGRGLQLLFYSVGIGQISSEVPQNLSASRPQDRQFILSSKKLLLSDSGFYLCAWSSGLAGEQFFGPGTRLTVL.

J is TRBJ1-5 and V is TRBV27; D is ambiguous. CDR1 MNHEY and CDR2 SMNVEV come from the germline V gene (reference sequence). Trimming pared 5 bases from V and 9 bases from J, leaving 14 bases between. The CDR3 has 13 amino acids. The CDR3 reads CASSQAPEMPQHF. CDR3 in DNA: TGTGCCAGCAGTCAGGCACCGGAGATGCCCCAGCATTTT.